These 26 T cell receptor beta chains share one sample of origin, sequenced in a study of cytomegalovirus exposure and HLA in healthy donors. In the PCR, 60 Vbeta and 13 Jbeta primers were used. The repertoire was sequenced with immunoSEQ multiplex PCR; TCRdb's copy has only in-frame clones and lacks some. The sample records around 100,000 clones, 76% being singletons. The specimen was PBMCs. Receptor source: a middle-aged man in good health and CMV-seronegative.

The chain carries TRBV27 and TRBJ2-5; possibly TRBD2 for D (6 bases). The better agreement between TRBJ2-7 and the DNA end casts doubt on the J call. The CDR3 is made up of 14 amino acids. Germline V gives CDR1 MNHEY, CDR2 SMNVEV (reference sequence). CDR3 DNA: TGTGCCAGCAGTTTCCGGGACTTCTCCTACGAGCAGTACTTC. This encodes CASSFRDFSYEQYF.

The gene calls are TRBV30 and TRBJ1-4, with 8 nucleotides matching TRBD1. CDR3 size: 16 residues. V shed 2 bases, J shed 4 bases, and the junction held 9 bases outside the gene matches. Germline V lookup: CDR1 GTSNPN, CDR2 SVGIG (reference sequence). The CDR3 is CAWSKSRTGNNEKLFF. The CDR3 DNA reads as TGTGCCTGGAGTAAATCCCGGACAGGGAATAATGAAAAACTGTTTTTT. The complete variable domain, with remaining parts taken from reference TRBV30 and TRBJ1-4, reads SQTIHQWPATLVQPVGSPLSLECTVEGTSNPNLYWYRQAAGRGLQLLFYSVGIGQISSEVPQNLSASRPQDRQFILSSKKLLLSDSGFYLCAWSKSRTGNNEKLFFGSGTQLSVL.

The chain recombines TRBV28 with TRBJ1-1, with TRBD1 as a possible D gene (6 bases). This CDR3 comprises 17 residues. Germline V lookup: CDR1 MDHEN, CDR2 SYDVKM. The V end lost 2 bases, the J end lost 3 bases, and 19 bases lay between the germline ends. The CDR3 loop is CASSLRPGVSRDTEAFF. The CDR3 DNA is TGTGCCAGCAGTTTAAGGCCAGGGGTAAGTCGGGACACTGAAGCTTTCTTT.

V and J are TRBV5-5 and TRBJ2-5, with 7 positions matching TRBD2. Unmatched junction bases numbered 5, after V lost 2 bases and J lost 7 bases. Germline V lookup: CDR1 SGHKS, CDR2 YYEKEE (reference sequence). CDR3 length equals 13 residues. The CDR3, as DNA: TGTGCCAGCAGCTTTACCAGGGAGGGGACCCAGTACTTC. It yields the protein CASSFTREGTQYF.

This chain connects TRBV5-1 to TRBJ2-1; TRBD1 might be the D (6 bases). This CDR3 is 16 amino acids long. Trimming stripped 0 bases from V and 6 bases from J, with 16 bases between. Germline CDR1 reads SGHRS; CDR2 reads YFSETQ. The CDR3 loop is CASSLAGGGAINEQFF. In nucleotides, the CDR3 is TGCGCCAGCAGCTTGGCAGGTGGGGGCGCGATCAATGAGCAGTTCTTC. The full variable domain, its missing parts supplied by reference TRBV5-1 and TRBJ2-1, is KAGVTQTPRYLIKTRGQQVTLSCSPISGHRSVSWYQQTPGQGLQFLFEYFSETQRNKGNFPGRFSGRQFSNSRSEMNVSTLELGDSALYLCASSLAGGGAINEQFFGPGTRLTVL.

The chain links TRBV9 to TRBJ1-2; 9 bases are a match to TRBD1. CDR3 length: 16 residues. The J segment lost 3 bases and the V segment lost 4 bases, leaving 10 bases of the junction unmatched. Germline-derived CDR1 and CDR2 are SGDLS and YYNGEE. In DNA form, the CDR3 reads TGTGCCAGCAGCCCTACGGGACAGGGAACGCACTATGGCTACACCTTC. Translation: CASSPTGQGTHYGYTF.

This chain connects TRBV7-2 to TRBJ1-6; perhaps TRBD1 as D (6 bases). The CDR3 length is 16 residues. Trimming took off 5 bases at V and 7 bases at J, with 18 bases between the two ends. CDR1 and CDR2 (germline): SGHTA, FQGNSA. CDR3 region: CASSRAGAATNSPLHF. The CDR3 nucleotides read TGTGCCAGCAGCCGAGCGGGGGCGGCCACGAATTCACCCCTCCACTTT.

This clone was observed a handful of times. The rearrangement links TRBV7-9 to TRBJ2-3; D is unclear. The CDR3 length is 14 residues. Germline CDR1 and CDR2: SEHNR and FQNEAQ (reference sequence). V lost 3 bases and J lost 3, with 10 bases in between. CDR3 protein: CASSFSSTTDTQYF. CDR3 in DNA: TGTGCCAGCAGCTTTTCGTCGACAACAGATACGCAGTATTTT.

The chain has TRBV19 and TRBJ1-2, with D tentatively TRBD1 (5 bases). CDR3 length equals 15 residues. Germline loops: CDR1 LNHDA, CDR2 SQIVND (reference sequence). Trimming took off 10 bases at V and 7 bases at J, with 25 bases between the two ends. CDR3 in amino acids: CATSDLPGGGGGYTF. The CDR3 coding sequence is TGTGCCACCTCCGACCTCCCGGGGGGTGGTGGTGGCTACACCTTC.

This clone was detected a few times. The chain joins TRBV5-4 to TRBJ2-7, with no clear D. The germline V gene has CDR1 SGHNT and CDR2 YYREEE (reference sequence). V was trimmed by 0 bases and J by 5 bases, leaving 9 bases between them. CDR3 size: 13 residues. CDR3 DNA sequence: TGTGCCAGCAGCTTGGCTAGTACCCACGAGCAGTACTTC. This sequence encodes CASSLASTHEQYF. Complete variable domain (other parts from reference TRBV5-4 and TRBJ2-7): ETGVTQSPTHLIKTRGQQVTLRCSSQSGHNTVSWYQQALGQGPQFIFQYYREEENGRGNFPPRFSGLQFPNYSSELNVNALELDDSALYLCASSLASTHEQYFGPGTRLTVT.

The V call is TRBV5-1, the J call TRBJ2-3; TRBD2 matches 13 bases. The V and J ends lost 4 bases and 4 bases, in that order; junction bases with no gene match: 6. CDR3 length: 16 residues. Germline loops: CDR1 SGHRS, CDR2 YFSETQ. The DNA of the CDR3 is TGCGCCAGCAGCCCCGGGACTAGCGGGGCCTCAGATACGCAGTATTTT. Translated, it gives CASSPGTSGASDTQYF.

Only one count was recorded for this clone. The chain couples TRBV6-5 to TRBJ1-2, with D possibly TRBD1 on 6 matching bases. Per germline, CDR1 MNHEY and CDR2 SVGAGI. V shed 7 bases and J shed 6 bases, with 18 bases lying between them. This CDR3 comprises 14 residues. The chain's CDR3 is CASIPRAGADGYTF. DNA for the CDR3: TGTGCCAGCATACCTAGGGCGGGGGCTGATGGCTACACCTTC.

The CDR3 protein is CASSVRELFF. The CDR3 nucleotides read TGTGCCAGCAGTGTAAGGGAGCTGTTTTTT. V gene TRBV2 combines with J gene TRBJ2-2; D gene uncertain. V was shortened by 4 bases and J by 9 bases, with 3 bases between the two germline ends. The CDR3 consists of 10 residues. Germline-derived CDR1 and CDR2 are SNHLY and FYNNEI.

V is TRBV6-6 and J is TRBJ1-4, with 7 bases lining up with TRBD1. The CDR3 extends over 15 amino acids. V was pared by 5 bases and J by 8 bases, with 11 bases of the junction left unmatched. Germline assignment: CDR1 MNHNY and CDR2 SVGAGI (reference sequence). The CDR3 sequence is CASSGRQGKTEKLFF. The CDR3 region has the DNA TGTGCCAGCAGTGGCAGACAGGGAAAAACGGAAAAACTGTTTTTT.

V and J are TRBV11-2 and TRBJ2-5, with D possibly being TRBD2 (5 bases). The J call may not be correct, given that the DNA end is closer to TRBJ2-7. Germline V gene data show CDR1 as SGHAT and CDR2 as FQNNGV. CDR3 length: 13 residues. As DNA, the CDR3 is TGTGCCAGCAGCTTTCCGGGATCCTACGAGCAGTACTTC. Amino acid sequence: CASSFPGSYEQYF.

This clone has only a few counts. The chain has TRBV7-2 and TRBJ1-1, with no clear D. Trimming stripped 3 bases from V and 4 bases from J, with 9 bases between. CDR3 length: 13 residues. Germline assignment: CDR1 SGHTA and CDR2 FQGNSA. As DNA, the CDR3 is TGTGCCAGCAGCTTCCGGGTTCTCACTGAAGCTTTCTTT. Protein sequence: CASSFRVLTEAFF.

V and J are TRBV12-5 and TRBJ1-6; 7 positions match TRBD1. V was clipped by 2 bases and J by 10 bases; unmatched bases: 8. Germline V gene lookup returns CDR1 LGHNT and CDR2 FRNRAP. The length of the CDR3 is 15 residues. Here the CDR3 reads CASGLYFTGDSPLHF. CDR3 DNA sequence: TGTGCTAGTGGTTTGTACTTCACAGGGGACTCACCCCTCCACTTT.

The chain uses TRBV29-1 and TRBJ1-1; D possibly corresponds to TRBD1 (5 bases). This CDR3 contains 12 residues. V dropped 5 bases and J dropped 5 bases, with 12 bases sitting between them. Germline values: CDR1 SQVTM, CDR2 ANQGSEA. DNA of the CDR3: TGCAGCGTTAATGGGGGGAGGACTGAAGCTTTCTTT. Amino acid sequence: CSVNGGRTEAFF.

The gene calls are TRBV7-9 and TRBJ2-2, with D maybe TRBD1 (6 bases). This CDR3 contains 18 residues. V was trimmed by 5 bases and J by 4 bases, leaving 23 bases between them. Per germline, CDR1 SEHNR and CDR2 FQNEAQ (reference sequence). DNA for the CDR3: TGTGCCAGCAGCCCTTACCTCACGACAGGAACGAGCACCGGGGAGCTGTTTTTT. Its protein is CASSPYLTTGTSTGELFF.

The CDR3 spells CASSLGPPTGYEQYF. Here the CDR3 DNA reads TGCGCCAGCAGCTTGGGCCCCCCCACGGGCTACGAGCAGTACTTC. The chain joins TRBV5-1 to TRBJ2-7; D not resolved. Germline CDR1 and CDR2: SGHRS and YFSETQ. V lost 0 bases to trimming and J lost 3 bases, with 13 bases between them. The CDR3 runs 15 residues.

The genes are TRBV2 and TRBJ1-4, with 9 nucleotides matching TRBD1. The germline CDR1 and CDR2 sequences are SNHLY and FYNNEI. V lost 10 bases and J lost 7; bases outside the gene matches: 4. CDR3 length equals 12 residues. CDR3 nucleotide sequence: TGTGCCACAGGGACAGGGTTTGAAAAACTGTTTTTT. This translates into CATGTGFEKLFF.

This clone was seen a handful of times. The V and J genes are TRBV5-1 and TRBJ2-7, with 12 nucleotides matching TRBD1. Germline V gene lookup returns CDR1 SGHRS and CDR2 YFSETQ. Trimming cost V 3 bases and J 0 bases; bases outside gene matches: 1. This CDR3 contains 15 residues. CDR3 in DNA: TGCGCCAGCAGCTCGGGACAGGGGGCCTCCTACGAGCAGTACTTC. Its protein is CASSSGQGASYEQYF. Together with reference TRBV5-1 and TRBJ2-7, the CDR3 gives the full variable domain: KAGVTQTPRYLIKTRGQQVTLSCSPISGHRSVSWYQQTPGQGLQFLFEYFSETQRNKGNFPGRFSGRQFSNSRSEMNVSTLELGDSALYLCASSSGQGASYEQYFGPGTRLTVT.

The rearrangement links TRBV5-4 to TRBJ1-2, with D maybe TRBD1 (5 bases). This CDR3 spans 13 amino acids. Germline V gives CDR1 SGHNT, CDR2 YYREEE (reference sequence). Trimming cost V 6 bases and J 4 bases, with 13 bases left between them. The CDR3 nucleotides read TGTGCCAGCACCTATGACAGAGCCTATGGCTACACCTTC. The encoded protein is CASTYDRAYGYTF.

The chain couples TRBV28 to TRBJ1-2; TRBD1 matches 12 bases. Germline lookup yields CDR1 MDHEN and CDR2 SYDVKM. V lost 6 bases to trimming and J lost 3 bases; unmatched junction nucleotides: 14. The CDR3 extends over 18 amino acids. The CDR3 sequence is CASSPSGTGTGGDYGYTF. The CDR3 DNA follows: TGTGCCAGCAGCCCCTCGGGAACCGGGACAGGGGGCGACTATGGCTACACCTTC.

V usage is TRBV10-2 and J usage is TRBJ2-3, with D maybe TRBD1 (6 bases). Germline V gene sequence: CDR1 WSHSY, CDR2 SAAADI. Deletions cut 3 bases from V and 5 bases from J, with 9 bases between. The CDR3 loop spans 13 amino acids. The CDR3 coding sequence is TGCGCCAGCAGTGATCAAGGGGGAGATACGCAGTATTTT. Translated, it gives CASSDQGGDTQYF.

This clone came up once. This chain joins TRBV6-1 and TRBJ1-6, with a weak D call TRBD1 (5 bases). Germline lookup yields CDR1 MNHNS and CDR2 SASEGT. Trimming removed 4 bases at V and 1 base at J, with 8 bases between. The CDR3 has 15 amino acids. CDR3 amino acids: CASSVRGSYNSPLHF. The CDR3 DNA reads TGTGCCAGCAGTGTTAGGGGTTCCTATAATTCACCCCTCCACTTT.